The sample holds many counts of the clone carrying this TCR beta chain. Its matching antigen is unknown. cDNA molecules carried unique molecular identifiers, and template switching added a universal primer site. A single record per CDR3 protein comes from TCRdb applying MiXCR to the 5' RACE reads. This sample carries about 570,000 distinct CDR3 sequences, 9% to 10% of them seen once, and the ten largest clones take under 3.5%. V shed 5 bases, J shed 4 bases, and the junction held 8 bases outside the gene matches. The CDR3 sequence is 15 residues long. Germline V lookup: CDR1 MRHNA, CDR2 SNTAGT. The data stem from a study of identical twins. Study findings and constraints: Invariant MAIT and iNKT cells could partly confound zero-insertion analyses. Insertions were reduced in abundant cord blood beta clonotypes but not in memory repertoires.

No donor was unhealthy or non-Caucasian. These data were also reused for a study on yellow fever vaccine responses in identical twins.

The material sequenced was PBMCs. The chain couples TRBV6-4 to TRBJ1-2, with TRBD1 matching over 9 bases. The sequence came from a woman aged 18-29 years in good health. CDR3 coding DNA: TGTGCCAGCAGTCCACGGACAGGGGAGGGCTATGGCTACACCTTC. Translated: CASSPRTGEGYGYTF.